The present T cell receptor beta chain was sequenced within a study of blood T cell repertoires in COVID-19. This clone was seen just once. Clones were sequenced by immunoSEQ multiplex PCR, and TCRdb holds only the in-frame ones, with some missing. The table lists around 150,000 clones, 82% of them singletons. Germline V lookup: CDR1 SGHDT, CDR2 YYEEEE. V dropped 1 base and J dropped 2 bases, with 10 bases sitting between them. The CDR3 consists of 15 residues. The V and J genes are TRBV5-6 and TRBJ2-1; D is unclear. The origin of this receptor is an elderly woman with acute or convalescent COVID-19. Material: peripheral blood. CDR3 coding DNA: TGTGCCAGCAGCTTGTGGCAGGCTGCCTACAATGAGCAGTTCTTC. It is translated as CASSLWQAAYNEQFF. Variable domain in full (rest from reference TRBV5-6 and TRBJ2-1): DAGVTQSPTHLIKTRGQQVTLRCSPKSGHDTVSWYQQALGQGPQFIFQYYEEEERQRGNFPDRFSGHQFPNYSSELNVNALLLGDSALYLCASSLWQAAYNEQFFGPGTRLTVL.